A single sample is the source of the 6 T cell receptor beta chains below, sequenced in a study of long-term antiretroviral therapy in people with HIV. Version v3.0 of the immunoSEQ assay was performed at survey level. TCRdb's copy holds only in-frame clones and misses some; the assay was immunoSEQ multiplex PCR. The profile shows about 33,000 clones, around 78% of them singletons. The sample consisted of unsorted PBMCs, taken 3.1 years after starting antiretroviral therapy. The receptors shown here come from a woman in her forties or fifties with HIV.

This chain uses TRBV28 with TRBJ2-2; D might be TRBD1 (6 bases). Trimming shortened V by 6 bases and J by 1 base, and 18 bases separated the two germline ends. The CDR3 covers 17 residues. Looked up from germline, CDR1 is MDHEN and CDR2 is SYDVKM. CDR3 protein: CASSYPTGRLNTGELFF. The CDR3 region has the DNA TGTGCCAGCAGCTACCCCACAGGGCGCCTGAACACCGGGGAGCTGTTTTTT.

The chain has TRBV11-2 and TRBJ2-5; 7 bases align to TRBD1. Germline-derived CDR1 and CDR2 are SGHAT and FQNNGV. The ends lost 5 bases at V and 4 bases at J; junction bases unmatched: 4. CDR3 length equals 13 residues. CDR3 loop: CASSANRGETQYF. The DNA for the CDR3 is TGTGCCAGCAGCGCAAACAGGGGAGAGACCCAGTACTTC.

Note on this clone: Germline is not matched at one junction end, which may reflect a read error. The chain has TRBV30 and TRBJ1-6, with TRBD1 matching over 7 bases. Germline V CDR1 and CDR2: GTSNPN, SVGIG (reference sequence). The CDR3 is 13 amino acids. The CDR3 bases are TGTGTCTGGAGGACAGGAGAAAATTCACCCCTCCACTTT. This gives the protein CVWRTGENSPLHF.

The chain carries TRBV30 and TRBJ2-7; maybe TRBD2 (6 bases). Germline V CDR1 and CDR2: GTSNPN, SVGIG (reference sequence). The CDR3 totals 13 residues. V was trimmed by 1 base and J by 6 bases, leaving 13 bases between them. CDR3 sequence reads: CAWSAGTPLEQYF. CDR3 in DNA: TGTGCCTGGAGTGCCGGGACTCCTCTCGAGCAGTACTTC.

This clone was seen only a few times. This rearrangement joins TRBV4-1 to TRBJ1-5; D might be TRBD1 (5 bases). Trimming stripped 4 bases from V and 0 bases from J, with 10 bases between. Germline lookup yields CDR1 MGHRA and CDR2 YSYEKL. The CDR3 sequence is 15 residues long. CDR3 in DNA: TGCGCCAGCAGCCGGGGACGGTCTAGCAATCAGCCCCAGCATTTT. Amino acids: CASSRGRSSNQPQHF.

The chain joins TRBV23-1 to TRBJ2-7, with D unclear. TRBV23-1 is treated as an ORF (open reading frame) with a function not yet certain. Trimming took 0 bases from V and 6 from J, leaving 12 bases between them. This CDR3 is 14 amino acids long. The CDR3: CASSQSAEGSEQYV. The CDR3 bases are TGCGCCAGCAGTCAATCGGCGGAAGGGTCCGAGCAGTACGTC.